Below, 13 T cell receptor beta chains from the same sample are listed, as sequenced in a study of blood T cell repertoires in COVID-19. Profiled with immunoSEQ multiplex PCR; TCRdb holds only in-frame clones, not every one. This table has tens of thousands of clones, 75% to 90% appearing once. Specimen: peripheral blood. The receptors originated from a man older than 75 with acute or convalescent COVID-19.

The CDR3 DNA follows: TGTGCCACCCGAGACAGGAACCAAGAGACCCAGTACTTC. As protein: CATRDRNQETQYF. This chain connects TRBV24-1 to TRBJ2-5; D may be TRBD1 (6 bases). In germline, CDR1 is KGHDR, CDR2 SFDVKD. The CDR3 contains 13 residues. V dropped 9 bases and J dropped 0 bases, with 10 bases sitting between them.

The V gene is TRBV7-2, the J gene TRBJ2-3, with 7 positions matching TRBD1. V was clipped by 4 bases and J by 2 bases; unmatched bases: 3. Germline-derived CDR1 and CDR2 are SGHTA and FQGNSA. The CDR3 loop spans 14 amino acids. The CDR3: CASSSTGTTDTQYF. CDR3 in DNA: TGTGCCAGCAGCTCGACAGGGACCACAGATACGCAGTATTTT. The variable domain in full, with the rest retrieved from reference TRBV7-2 and TRBJ2-3, is GAGVSQSPSNKVTEKGKDVELRCDPISGHTALYWYRQSLGQGLEFLIYFQGNSAPDKSGLPSDRFSAERTGGSVSTLTIQRTQQEDSAVYLCASSSTGTTDTQYFGPGTRLTVL.

V usage is TRBV5-6 and J usage is TRBJ1-2; TRBD1 matches 10 bases. Unmatched junction bases numbered 16, after V lost 2 bases and J lost 3 bases. Germline lookup yields CDR1 SGHDT and CDR2 YYEEEE. The CDR3 covers 19 residues. The CDR3 region is CASSLRLTGGVLFDYGYTF. The CDR3 nucleotides read TGTGCCAGCAGCTTAAGATTGACAGGGGGCGTTCTCTTCGACTATGGCTACACCTTC.

The CDR3 region has the DNA TGTGCCAGCAGCTTAGGGACCGGGACTAGAGAAGAGACCCAGTACTTC. It translates to CASSLGTGTREETQYF. The chain couples TRBV7-3 to TRBJ2-5; TRBD2 matches 8 bases. CDR3 size: 16 residues. The J segment lost 3 bases and the V segment lost 2 bases, leaving 8 bases of the junction unmatched. CDR1 SGHTA and CDR2 FQGTGA come from the germline V gene.

The count of this clone is one. The chain carries TRBV6-5 and TRBJ2-5, with 11 bases that match TRBD1. This CDR3 spans 16 amino acids. CDR1 is MNHEY, CDR2 SVGAGI, per germline. The junction had 9 bases not matched to a gene; V was cut back by 2 bases and J by 7 bases. In DNA, the CDR3 is TGTGCCAGCAGTTACACCGGGACAGGGGGATTTGGGACCCAGTACTTC. Translation gives CASSYTGTGGFGTQYF.

V gene TRBV4-2 combines with J gene TRBJ2-2; the D gene is possibly TRBD2 (6 bases). V gave up 0 bases and J gave up 5 bases, with 22 bases separating them. This CDR3 comprises 19 residues. The V gene's germline CDR1 is LGHNA and CDR2 YNFKEQ. In DNA, the CDR3 is TGTGCCAGCAGCCAAGATGTAATCGGGGGACGTCTGGGGACCGGGGAGCTGTTTTTT. The encoded protein is CASSQDVIGGRLGTGELFF.

This clone was picked up one time. The V gene is TRBV7-9, the J gene TRBJ1-4, with TRBD1 identical over 8 bases. Germline CDR1 and CDR2: SEHNR and FQNEAQ (reference sequence). The CDR3 consists of 17 residues. The junction had 6 bases not matched to a gene; V was cut back by 1 base and J by 2 bases. CDR3 nucleotides: TGTGCCAGCAGCTTAGGATGGACAGGGCCGACTAATGAAAAACTGTTTTTT. Its translation is CASSLGWTGPTNEKLFF.

V usage is TRBV28 and J usage is TRBJ1-1, with 7 bases lining up with TRBD1. Per the germline V gene, CDR1 is MDHEN and CDR2 is SYDVKM. The trim removed 2 bases at V and 12 bases at J, leaving 6 bases unmatched. This CDR3 has 12 residues. CDR3 nucleotides: TGTGCCAGCAGTTTACGACAGGGTATAACTTTCTTT. Its translation: CASSLRQGITFF.

The chain uses TRBV6-5 and TRBJ2-7; 7 bases map to TRBD1. The ends lost 6 bases at V and 3 bases at J; junction bases unmatched: 8. Per germline, CDR1 MNHEY and CDR2 SVGAGI. The CDR3 totals 14 residues. The CDR3 coding sequence is TGTGCCAGCAGAAAGGACAGGACGAACTACGAGCAGTACTTC. Encoded protein: CASRKDRTNYEQYF.

V and J are TRBV9 and TRBJ1-1; tentatively, D is TRBD1 (6 bases). The CDR3 runs to 15 residues. Deletions cut 7 bases from V and 0 bases from J, with 16 bases between. Germline V CDR1 and CDR2: SGDLS, YYNGEE. The CDR3 DNA sequence: TGTGCCAGCGAATCCCATGGGGGCATGAACACTGAAGCTTTCTTT. This sequence encodes CASESHGGMNTEAFF.

This chain joins TRBV5-4 and TRBJ2-3; D uncertain. The germline V gene has CDR1 SGHNT and CDR2 YYREEE (reference sequence). CDR3 length: 12 amino acids. V was pared by 6 bases and J by 4 bases, with 9 bases between. As DNA, the CDR3 is TGTGCCAGCACCTCGAGCGCAGATACGCAGTATTTT. It is translated as CASTSSADTQYF.

V gene TRBV6-5 combines with J gene TRBJ2-2; possible D gene TRBD2, 7 bases. Per germline, CDR1 MNHEY and CDR2 SVGAGI. V gave up 10 bases and J gave up 1 base, with 16 bases separating them. CDR3 size: 15 residues. The CDR3 nucleotides read TGTGCCACTACGGGAGGACAGCTGAACACCGGGGAGCTGTTTTTT. Translating gives CATTGGQLNTGELFF.

This chain connects TRBV11-3 to TRBJ2-1; the D gene is possibly TRBD2 (6 bases). Germline lookup yields CDR1 SGHNT and CDR2 YENEEA. V lost 3 bases, J lost 1 base, and 10 bases lay in between. There are 15 residues in the CDR3. CDR3 region: CASSLGSGSYNEQFF. The CDR3 coding sequence is TGTGCCAGCAGCTTGGGAAGCGGGTCCTACAATGAGCAGTTCTTC.